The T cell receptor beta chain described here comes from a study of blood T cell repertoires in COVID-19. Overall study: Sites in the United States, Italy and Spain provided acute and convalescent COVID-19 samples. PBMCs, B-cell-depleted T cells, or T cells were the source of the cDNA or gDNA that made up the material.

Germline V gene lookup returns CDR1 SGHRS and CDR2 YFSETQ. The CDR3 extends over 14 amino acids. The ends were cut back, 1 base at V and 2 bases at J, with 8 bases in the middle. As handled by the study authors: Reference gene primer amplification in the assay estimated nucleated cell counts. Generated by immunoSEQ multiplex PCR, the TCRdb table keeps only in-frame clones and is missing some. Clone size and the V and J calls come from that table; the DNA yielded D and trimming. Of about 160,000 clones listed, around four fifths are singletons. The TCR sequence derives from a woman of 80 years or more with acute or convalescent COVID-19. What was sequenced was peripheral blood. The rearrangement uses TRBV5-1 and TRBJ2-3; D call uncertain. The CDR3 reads CASSLLPYTDTQYF. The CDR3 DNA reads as TGCGCCAGCAGCTTGCTTCCCTACACAGATACGCAGTATTTT.